One and the same sample provided the 21 T cell receptor beta chains below, sequenced in a study of T cells in Graves' hyperthyroidism and ophthalmopathy (dated by TCRdb to about 2019). Library method: multiplex PCR. The sample was run on an Illumina HiSeq 2000. The TCR beta CDR3 regions were amplified from the RNA transcripts. A first-round RT-PCR of the TCR CDR3 used the HTBI primer set with the Qiagen OneStep RT-PCR kit. TCRdb reran the public reads through fastp at Q25 and MiXCR, keeping productive beta chains. For every CDR3 protein sequence, its rows merge into one entry that carries the most common genes and DNA. In all, the sample holds more than 350,000 distinct CDR3 sequences, and about a sixth of those were seen once. Almost 35% of the sample comes from the top ten. Sequencing was carried out using blood. Every receptor here comes from a woman in her thirties with Graves' hyperthyroidism that later progressed to Graves' ophthalmopathy.

Many counts were recorded for this clonotype. The genes are TRBV28 and TRBJ1-5; 7 bases map to TRBD1. Losses at the gene ends were 6 bases for V and 6 bases for J; bases not matched to a gene: 8. Germline CDR1 reads MDHEN; CDR2 reads SYDVKM. The CDR3 spans 14 residues. CDR3 region: CASSPTGAGQPQHF. Written as DNA, the CDR3 is TGTGCCAGCAGCCCTACAGGGGCGGGTCAGCCCCAGCATTTT.

The J gene is TRBJ2-7, the V gene TRBV20-1; TRBD1 or TRBD2 may be the D gene (6 bases each). Germline-derived CDR1 and CDR2 are DFQATT and SNEGSKA (reference sequence). The V and J ends lost 0 bases and 2 bases respectively, with 14 bases between them. The CDR3 is made up of 15 amino acids. The CDR3 DNA follows: TGCAGTGCTAGAGATGGGGGGCGAGGCCCCTACGAGCAGTACTTC. Amino acids: CSARDGGRGPYEQYF.

V and J are TRBV5-1 and TRBJ1-1; 7 bases map to TRBD1. The germline CDR1 and CDR2 sequences are SGHRS and YFSETQ. Trimming removed 2 bases from V and 0 bases from J; junction bases left unmatched: 4. The CDR3 totals 15 residues. The CDR3 loop is CASSFAGGVNTEAFF. DNA for the CDR3: TGCGCCAGCAGCTTTGCAGGGGGGGTGAACACTGAAGCTTTCTTT.

This clonotype showed up many times. This chain connects TRBV28 to TRBJ2-7; D is perhaps TRBD2 (7 bases). The V end was cut by 6 bases, the J end by 3 bases, with 18 bases between. CDR3 length: 15 residues. Germline V gene sequence: CDR1 MDHEN, CDR2 SYDVKM. CDR3 in DNA: TGTGCCAGCAGCAAGGGGGGGGGCGGGATCTACGAGCAGTACTTC. Translating gives CASSKGGGGIYEQYF.

This chain joins TRBV4-1 and TRBJ2-7; D remains ambiguous. Germline V gives CDR1 MGHRA, CDR2 YSYEKL. Trimming removed 1 base at V and 6 bases at J, with 10 bases between. The CDR3 has 13 amino acids. CDR3 sequence reads: CASSQATVSEQYF. The CDR3 DNA sequence: TGCGCCAGCAGCCAAGCTACAGTCAGCGAGCAGTACTTC.

Details on this clonotype: Since a much larger clone is just one base distant, this may be a read error. The rearrangement joins TRBV7-2 to TRBJ2-1; D is unresolved. Germline V gives CDR1 SGHTA, CDR2 FQGNSA. Trimming pared 8 bases from V and 14 bases from J, leaving 22 bases between. The CDR3 runs to 13 residues. The CDR3, as DNA: TGTGCCAGCCGCTCCATGCCCGTTGAAGAGAAGTTCTTC. Protein: CASRSMPVEEKFF.

The genes are TRBV18 and TRBJ1-1; maybe TRBD1 (5 bases). V was cut by 0 bases and J by 4 bases, with 9 bases left in between. This CDR3 contains 14 residues. CDR1 and CDR2 (germline): KGHSH, LQKENI. In DNA, the CDR3 is TGTGCCAGCTCACCACCGATGGGGGGCACTGAAGCTTTCTTT. Residues: CASSPPMGGTEAFF.

In its sample, this clonotype was seen a few times. This chain joins TRBV4-1 and TRBJ2-5; the match to TRBD2 covers 8 bases. The CDR3 covers 17 residues. The germline gives CDR1 MGHRA, CDR2 YSYEKL. The ends lost 1 base at V and 2 bases at J; junction bases unmatched: 9. The CDR3 region is CASSQAYRGGEQETQYF. The CDR3 nucleotides are TGCGCCAGCAGCCAAGCTTACCGGGGGGGGGAACAAGAGACCCAGTACTTC.

This clonotype has just a few counts. The rearrangement links TRBV15 to TRBJ1-6; D may be TRBD1 (5 bases). Germline V gene data show CDR1 as LNHNV and CDR2 as YYDKDF (reference sequence). V gave up 1 base and J gave up 2 bases, with 12 bases separating them. There are 17 residues in the CDR3. The CDR3 DNA reads as TGTGCCACCAGCAGAGTCAGGGTGTCTACCTATAATTCACCCCTCCACTTT. Its protein is CATSRVRVSTYNSPLHF.

This clonotype was recorded at least ten times. J is TRBJ2-5 and V is TRBV6-1; 7 positions agree with TRBD1. Germline CDR1 reads MNHNS; CDR2 reads SASEGT. This CDR3 spans 14 amino acids. The V gene end was trimmed by 6 bases and the J gene end by 4 bases; junction bases not matched to a gene: 8. In DNA form, the CDR3 reads TGTGCCAGCAGGTCAGCAGGGGGTGCAGAGACCCAGTACTTC. It yields the protein CASRSAGGAETQYF.

Ten or more counts support this clonotype. The CDR3 sequence is CASSLTASGWNEQFF. In DNA, the CDR3 is TGTGCCAGCAGCCTCACAGCCTCAGGATGGAATGAGCAGTTCTTC. The J gene is TRBJ2-1, the V gene TRBV11-3, with D unclear. V was pared by 5 bases and J by 7 bases, with 18 bases between. This CDR3 has 15 residues. The germline CDR1 and CDR2 sequences are SGHNT and YENEEA.

This clonotype was counted between two and nine times. The V call is TRBV10-3, the J call TRBJ2-1, with D unclear. CDR3 length equals 14 residues. From germline, CDR1 is ENHRY and CDR2 SYGVKD. V lost 3 bases and J lost 5, with 11 bases in between. CDR3 protein: CAISDRPSDNEQFF. The CDR3 DNA reads as TGTGCCATCAGTGACAGACCGTCGGACAATGAGCAGTTCTTC.

V usage is TRBV5-1 and J usage is TRBJ1-2; 7 positions match TRBD1. Germline-derived CDR1 and CDR2 are SGHRS and YFSETQ. Trimming at V came to 1 base and at J to 5 bases, leaving 14 bases not matched to a gene. This CDR3 is built from 17 residues. CDR3 sequence reads: CASSLTPGQTMGYGYTF. DNA for the CDR3: TGCGCCAGCAGCTTGACACCGGGACAGACTATGGGATATGGCTACACCTTC.

This clonotype came up many times. The chain carries TRBV10-3 and TRBJ2-2, with D perhaps TRBD1 or TRBD2 (5 bases each). Between the trimmed V and J ends, which lost 5 bases and 4 bases, there was a span of 11 bases. The CDR3 is 14 amino acids. Germline V gene data show CDR1 as ENHRY and CDR2 as SYGVKD. This chain's CDR3 is CAISPQGATGELFF. The CDR3 DNA is TGTGCCATCAGTCCTCAGGGAGCCACCGGGGAGCTGTTTTTT.

In its sample, this clonotype was seen many times. The V and J genes are TRBV5-1 and TRBJ2-4, with 8 positions matching TRBD2. The V and J ends lost 6 bases and 3 bases, in that order; junction bases with no gene match: 5. Germline lookup yields CDR1 SGHRS and CDR2 YFSETQ. There are 14 residues in the CDR3. The CDR3 here is CASTGGLDKNIQYF. CDR3 nucleotides: TGCGCCAGCACGGGGGGGCTGGACAAAAACATTCAGTACTTC.

This clonotype was recorded many times. J is TRBJ1-6 and V is TRBV28; possible D gene TRBD1, 6 bases. The CDR3 has 15 amino acids. CDR1 and CDR2 from the germline V gene are MDHEN and SYDVKM. Trimming shortened V by 6 bases and J by 6 bases, and 15 bases separated the two germline ends. The DNA for the CDR3 is TGTGCCAGCAGGAAACAGGGACTCTCTAATTCACCCCTCCACTTT. This sequence encodes CASRKQGLSNSPLHF.

At least ten counts were recorded for this clonotype. V gene TRBV28 combines with J gene TRBJ1-2, with D possibly matching TRBD1 (6 bases). V shed 1 base and J shed 3 bases, with 15 bases lying between them. The CDR3 loop spans 16 amino acids. Germline CDR1 and CDR2: MDHEN and SYDVKM. The CDR3 DNA reads TGTGCCAGCAGTTTATTGATGGGGGGCGCACACTATGGCTACACCTTC. Encoded protein: CASSLLMGGAHYGYTF.

To note about this clonotype: A much larger clone is a single base away; this may be a read error. CDR3 bases: TGTGCCAGCGGTTTCCCAAGACGGATGAACACCGGGGAGCTGTTTTTT. It is translated as CASGFPRRMNTGELFF. The chain links TRBV12-3 or TRBV12-4 to TRBJ2-2, with unresolved D. This CDR3 region has 16 residues.

Many counts were recorded for this clonotype. V and J are TRBV2 and TRBJ1-1; 7 nucleotides match TRBD1. Germline assignment: CDR1 SNHLY and CDR2 FYNNEI. The CDR3 extends over 13 amino acids. Trimming removed 7 bases from V and 4 bases from J; junction bases left unmatched: 6. CDR3 loop: CASNDREGTEAFF. For the CDR3, the DNA is TGTGCCAGCAACGACAGGGAAGGCACTGAAGCTTTCTTT.

This clonotype has a handful of counts. The V gene is TRBV5-4, the J gene TRBJ2-5, with D possibly TRBD1 on 6 matching bases. The CDR3 length is 14 residues. The V end was cut by 4 bases, the J end by 5 bases, with 15 bases between. The V gene's germline CDR1 is SGHNT and CDR2 YYREEE (reference sequence). The CDR3 bases are TGTGCCAGCAGCAGACTAACAGGGAAGGAGACCCAGTACTTC. Its protein product is CASSRLTGKETQYF.

The chain uses TRBV29-1 and TRBJ2-7, with 11 bases fitting TRBD2. V shed 3 bases and J 4 bases; nucleotides not matched to a gene: 5. Germline V gene lookup returns CDR1 SQVTM and CDR2 ANQGSEA. The CDR3 is made up of 14 amino acids. CDR3 protein: CSVEELAGEYEQYF. In nucleotides, the CDR3 is TGCAGCGTTGAGGAACTAGCGGGAGAATACGAGCAGTACTTC.